This T cell receptor beta chain stems from a study of CXCR3-negative and CXCR3-positive naive CD8 T cells. The CDR3 runs to 18 residues. Germline V gene data show CDR1 as MGHRA and CDR2 as YSYEKL. Definition of naive CD8+ T cells rested on a CD45RO-CCR7+CD27+CD95- profile. The study's findings and limits: Each naive subset displayed comparably high diversity, whereas memory CD8+ cells displayed much lower diversity.

By frequency, this clonotype is medium-sized (0.01 to 0.1%). Its antigen is unidentified. With UMI labels, 5' RACE was used to prepare the TRB cDNA libraries. TCRdb re-called the 5' RACE reads; one entry per CDR3 protein, DNA not given. In all, the sample yields 7,500 to 9,500 distinct CDR3 sequences. The genes are TRBV4-1 and TRBJ2-1; TCRdb's assignment of TRBD1 cannot be checked, as there is no DNA. Sample: naive CXCR3- CD8+ T cells from blood. The subset: CD45RO-CCR7+CD27+CD95- naive CD8+ T cells lacking CXCR3 (TNR3-). The clonotype originates from a human donor in good health. Some clones in this sample may be carry-over from other donors' samples. The CDR3 loop is CASSQEVLPGPIYNEQFF.